A single T cell receptor (beta chain) is shown here with its context. This clone's antigen is unknown. One base away there is no much larger clone; base qualities are not given. The cohort consisted of hundreds of healthy bone marrow donors. At the time of sampling, all cohort members were nominally healthy, though unrecorded immune exposures were likely present. The donor was CMV seronegative and belonged to the group of roughly 330 seronegative cohort members. Every donor gave a peripheral blood sample, and the peripheral blood mononuclear cells from that sample were used for TCR beta sequencing. The Qiagen DNeasy Blood Extraction Kit was used to extract genomic DNA from the blood cell samples. This specimen belongs to a study of cytomegalovirus exposure and HLA in healthy donors (dated by TCRdb to about 2017). Background on the whole study: According to an earlier analysis of around 600 of the donors, some 180 million T cells yielded some 120 million unique TCR beta sequences and 276 Gb of sequence data. An early release covering 550 to 700 HLA-typed donors comprised about 300 gigabases of sequencing data and some 79 million unique TCR sequences. Of the 300 to 450 genotyped donors, about 80% fell in the genetic ancestry cluster associated with self-reported Caucasian donors. The study aimed to test whether signatures of past pathogen exposure could be identified by cataloging public T cell receptors. The T cell repertoires of around 730 subjects were profiled by immunosequencing and related to cytomegalovirus serostatus. In addition to the first cohort of roughly 700 subjects, a separate validation cohort of some 120 different subjects was used. To predict cytomegalovirus infection status, the study brought together high-throughput TCR immunosequencing, statistical association of individual TCRs with disease status, and machine learning. In a later analysis, previously published TCR beta repertoires from 666 donors were re-analyzed and high-resolution HLA genotyping was added so that TCR occurrence patterns could be studied. In the later analysis, no new phenotypic data were used to find candidate immune exposures; instead, reliance was placed on TCR beta sequences and their occurrence across donors. An earlier analysis of approximately 500 of the donors applied high-throughput TCR beta sequencing to assess whether each TCR beta V gene segment acted as functional or pseudogenic. Donor age, sex, ethnicity and CMV serostatus were collected together with the repertoire data. Genome-wide SNP genotypes for about three fifths of the 666 donors were used in a later genetic analysis, which treated that subset as a discovery cohort. All discovery cohort repertoires had been generated on a single sequencing platform. Class I and class II HLA loci were covered by the typing at four-digit resolution. The number of donors typed differed by locus, with roughly 629-640 for A, B, C, DRB1 and DQB1, around 500 for DQA1, under 610 for DPA1, and around 430 for DPB1. Four to six DR-DQ haplotypes were handled as single units for association and clustering, since linkage in the cohort was strong. Among around 400 genotyped donors of the cohort, an average of approximately 240,000 unique TCR beta nucleotide sequences was sequenced per donor, of which 15% to 20% were non-productive.

Spanning cysteine to phenylalanine, the CDR3 consists of 16 amino acids. CDR3 DNA only is kept here, 48 bases in frame from base 1. Library prep was done by the immunoSEQ multiplex PCR assay. The multiplex PCR relied on a mix of 60 forward primers for TCR Vbeta segments and 13 reverse primers for TCR Jbeta segments. Amplification of the CDR3 region of rearranged TCR beta genes was performed with a multiplex PCR assay on genomic DNA. On the Illumina HiSeq System, the amplified TCR beta libraries were sequenced as 87-base-pair reads. The original pipeline was this. A later analysis tallied 80 million to 95 million unique TCR beta chains across the approximately 670 repertoires, and approximately 12 million of those chains were shared by two or more donors. Raw reads were error-corrected and collapsed into unique sequences by a nearest-neighbor algorithm in which closely related sequences were merged to remove PCR and sequencing errors. V, D and J gene segments were assigned by aligning CDR3 sequences to IMGT reference sequences. Each retained sequence needed at least a six-nucleotide match to both a V gene segment and a J gene segment. Rearrangements were classified as productive when the CDR3 lacked stop codons and remained in frame with V and J, and all other rearrangements were classified as non-productive. Following IMGT convention, CDR3 was defined as the stretch from the second conserved V-encoded cysteine up to the conserved J-encoded phenylalanine. In an earlier analysis of around 640 of the donors, sequences lacking an unambiguous match to a single V gene segment were excluded. An earlier analysis of several hundred of the donors called V segments functional above 56.7% productive rearrangements and segregating when the between-donor standard deviation exceeded 5%. To diagnose cytomegalovirus status from the catalog of TCR beta chain sequences, a statistical classification framework was built. In a later analysis, TCR nucleotide sequences were compared against IMGT/GENE-DB human TR gene sequences so that V and J genes could be assigned. Using the TCRdist pipeline, a later analysis assigned CDR3 sequences along with most-parsimonious VDJ recombination scenarios. In a later analysis, each TCR beta chain was defined by its CDR3 amino acid sequence together with its V-gene family, and reads lacking a unique V-gene family were excluded. As a way to deal with suspected cross-contamination and a sequencing artifact, a later analysis dropped over 550 nucleotide sequences that were highly shared and had low generation probability. A later analysis calculated a clonal expansion index for each public chain from normalized within-repertoire ranks of inferred template counts. In a later analysis, generation probabilities were computed using a VDJ recombination model fitted to out-of-frame rearrangements, and the results were checked against IGoR. Hypergeometric tests were used in a later analysis to score TCR-TCR, TCR-HLA and TCR-CMV co-occurrence, with a repertoire-size bias correction applied to the TCR pairs. A later analysis estimated false discovery rates by permuting HLA or CMV assignments 20 times. In a later analysis, co-occurring TCRs were grouped using DBSCAN, and TCRdist sequence similarity was added for clustering within HLA-allele-positive subsets. Repertoires with fewer than 30,000 or more than 120,000 public chains were left out of co-occurrence clustering, as were about five repertoires with anomalous nucleotide sharing. TCRdb's version of the immuneACCESS table is confined to in-frame rearrangements and falls short of the full clone set. An unresolved V gene accounts for under half of the shortfall where checked; the remainder is of unknown origin. The V and J calls and clone size were taken over from that table, and D and trimming were inferred from the DNA. In this sample the table shows 200,000 or so clones, about 79% of which occur a single time. Of the sample, 0.098% is held by the ten largest clones.

Broad study findings and their caveats: A cluster of highly shared sequence variants was judged likely to represent a technical artifact of the sequencing pipeline. A further reported finding was that TCR beta sequences accurately predicted the HLA-A and HLA-B alleles for most subjects in the first cohort. The only immune exposure information available for the cohort was CMV serostatus. A few of the identified cytomegalovirus-associated TCR beta chains were confirmed in vitro to be specific for cytomegalovirus antigens. Presence/absence analyses assumed roughly uniform sequencing depth across donors, an assumption that may not hold. Most TCR sequences were seen in very few donors, while some public TCRs were found in many individuals. According to a later analysis, TCR association rates differed among HLA loci, with DRB1 alleles showing the most associated TCRs and HLA-C alleles showing the fewest. According to a later genetic analysis, donors in an Asian-associated ancestry cluster had fewer N-insertions in productive TCRs than the approximately 610-donor mean. The classifier was reported to diagnose cytomegalovirus status with high specificity and sensitivity in both the original cohort and the validation cohort. In a later analysis, most CMV-associated TCR beta chains were found to appear HLA-restricted, with HLA associations seemingly driven largely by CMV exposure. An association between a missense DCLRE1C variant and V-gene and J-gene trimming of TCR beta chains was found in a later genetic analysis and replicated in an independent cohort. Assigning TCR associations to individual alleles was difficult when HLA alleles, especially DR and DQ, strongly co-occurred. The study listed approximately 160 TCR beta chains as associated with cytomegalovirus. Some 16 rarely observed V segments, including chromosome 9 orphons, were excluded from the earlier analysis of approximately 500 of the donors because counts were too low. Because the 87-base-pair reads could not distinguish some IMGT-functional V segments, including TRBV6-2 and TRBV6-3, those segments were excluded. The cohort was sequenced for TCR beta chains only, and without alpha or paired-chain data the features that could be detected were limited. Because HLA typing was unavailable for some donors at each locus, only the typed subset was used in association tests. The authors suggested that the approach could potentially be extended to other disease states and immunological phenotypes. At a false discovery rate of 0.05, a later analysis linked 16,000 or so TCR beta sequences to specific HLA alleles. In an earlier analysis of approximately 590 of the donors, most TCR beta V segments were observed in productive rearrangements about 87% or about 30% of the time, broadly matching IMGT annotations. Several of the top co-occurrence clusters appeared to be linked to parvovirus B19, influenza, CMV and Epstein-Barr virus, according to a later analysis. In a later analysis, HLA-associated TCR beta chains were found to be more clonally expanded and to have lower generation probabilities than equally common non-associated chains. Linkage disequilibrium might explain the correlated functional status among segregating V segments, but an unknown experimental factor could not be ruled out.

The origin of this receptor is a boy younger than 10 in good health and CMV-seronegative. The rearranged segments are TRBV21-1 and TRBJ2-2; the tabulated D call, TRBD2, remains unverified against the DNA. TRBV21-1 is a pseudogene. The specimen sequenced was PBMCs. DNA sequence: TGTGCCAGCAGGGGACTAGCGGGGGCAAACACCGGGGAGCTGTTTTTT. Translated, it reads CASRGLAGANTGELFF.